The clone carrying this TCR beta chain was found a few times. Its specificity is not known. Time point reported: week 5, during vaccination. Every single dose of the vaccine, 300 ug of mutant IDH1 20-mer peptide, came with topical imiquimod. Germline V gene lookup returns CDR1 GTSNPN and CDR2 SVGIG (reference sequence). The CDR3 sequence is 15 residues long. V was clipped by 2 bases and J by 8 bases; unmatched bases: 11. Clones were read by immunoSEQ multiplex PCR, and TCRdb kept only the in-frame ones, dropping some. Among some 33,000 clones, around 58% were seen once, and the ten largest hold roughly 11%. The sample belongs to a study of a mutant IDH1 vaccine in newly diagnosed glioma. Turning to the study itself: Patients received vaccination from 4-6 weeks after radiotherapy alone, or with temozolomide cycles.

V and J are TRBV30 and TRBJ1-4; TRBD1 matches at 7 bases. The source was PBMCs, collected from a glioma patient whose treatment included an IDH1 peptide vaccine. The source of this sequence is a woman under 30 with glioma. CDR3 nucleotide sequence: TGTGCCTGGAGTCCGACGACAGGGAGTGGCGAAAAACTGTTTTTT. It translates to CAWSPTTGSGEKLFF.